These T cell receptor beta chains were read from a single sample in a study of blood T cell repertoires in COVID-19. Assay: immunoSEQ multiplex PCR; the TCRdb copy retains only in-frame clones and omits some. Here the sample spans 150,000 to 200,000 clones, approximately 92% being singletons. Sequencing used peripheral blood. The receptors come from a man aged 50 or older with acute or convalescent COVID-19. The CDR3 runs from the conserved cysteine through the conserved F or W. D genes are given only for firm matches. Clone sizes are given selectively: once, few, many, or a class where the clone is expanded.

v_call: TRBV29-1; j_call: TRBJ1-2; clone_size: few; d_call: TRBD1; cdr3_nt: TGCAGCATCTCGGGACAGGGGAGGGGTGGCTACACCTTC; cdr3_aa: CSISGQGRGGYTF
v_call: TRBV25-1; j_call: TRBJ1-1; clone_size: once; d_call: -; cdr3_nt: TGTGCCAGCAGTGGGACACTGAACACTGAAGCTTTCTTT; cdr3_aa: CASSGTLNTEAFF
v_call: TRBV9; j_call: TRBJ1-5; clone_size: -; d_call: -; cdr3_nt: TGTGCCAGCAGCGTAGAGGGAGAAAATCAGCCCCAGCATTTT; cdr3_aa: CASSVEGENQPQHF
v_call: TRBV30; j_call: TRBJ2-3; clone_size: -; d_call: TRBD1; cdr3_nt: TGTGCCTGGACAGTCAGGGGGTCAGATACGCAGTATTTT; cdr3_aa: CAWTVRGSDTQYF
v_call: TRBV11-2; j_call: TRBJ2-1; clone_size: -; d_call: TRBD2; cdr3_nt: TGTGCCAGCAGCCCTCGGACTAGCGGGAGAAATGAGCAGTTCTTC; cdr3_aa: CASSPRTSGRNEQFF
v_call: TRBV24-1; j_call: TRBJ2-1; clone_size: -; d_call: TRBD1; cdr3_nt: TGTGCCACCAGTGATTTGGCAGGGGGCAAAAATGAGCAGTTCTTC; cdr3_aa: CATSDLAGGKNEQFF
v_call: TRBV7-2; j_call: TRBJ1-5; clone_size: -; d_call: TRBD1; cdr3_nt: TGTGCCAGCAGCAGAACAGGGGGGCAGCCCCAGCATTTT; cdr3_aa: CASSRTGGQPQHF
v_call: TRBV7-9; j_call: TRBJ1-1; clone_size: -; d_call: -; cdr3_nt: TGTGCCAGCAGCTTAGGGACAGCCACTGAAGCTTTCTTT; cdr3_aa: CASSLGTATEAFF
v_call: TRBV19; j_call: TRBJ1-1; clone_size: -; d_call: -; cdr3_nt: TGTGCCAGTAGGTCGACAGCCGGGGGAACTGAAGCTTTCTTT; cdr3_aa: CASRSTAGGTEAFF
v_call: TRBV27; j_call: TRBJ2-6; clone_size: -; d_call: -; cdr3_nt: TGTGCCAGCAGTTCGACAGTCTCTGGGGCCAACGTCCTGACTTTC; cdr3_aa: CASSSTVSGANVLTF
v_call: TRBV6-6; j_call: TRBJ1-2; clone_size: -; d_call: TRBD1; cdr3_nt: TGTGCCAGCACCGGACAGGGGGGTGAAGGCTACACCTTC; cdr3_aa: CASTGQGGEGYTF
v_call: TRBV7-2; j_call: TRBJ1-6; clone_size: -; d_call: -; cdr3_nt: TGTGCCAGCAGCTTATTCGTACCCACGTCTCGGTTTTATAATTCACCCCTCCACTTT; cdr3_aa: CASSLFVPTSRFYNSPLHF
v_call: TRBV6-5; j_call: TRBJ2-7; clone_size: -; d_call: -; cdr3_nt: TGTGCCAGCAGTTATGGCGGGGCCTCCTCCTACGAGCAGTACTTC; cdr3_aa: CASSYGGASSYEQYF
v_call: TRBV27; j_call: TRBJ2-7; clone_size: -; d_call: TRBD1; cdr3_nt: TGTGCCAGCAGTTTGGGGACAGGAGGGAACGAGCAGTACTTC; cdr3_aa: CASSLGTGGNEQYF
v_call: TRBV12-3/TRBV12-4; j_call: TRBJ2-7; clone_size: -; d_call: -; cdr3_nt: TGTGCCAGCTCCCAAGGGGAAACCTACGAGCAGTACTTC; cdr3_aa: CASSQGETYEQYF
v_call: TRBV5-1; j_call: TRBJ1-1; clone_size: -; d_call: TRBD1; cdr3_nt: TGCGCCAGCAGCTTGGGGACAGGGCCCACTGAAGCTTTCTTT; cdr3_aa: CASSLGTGPTEAFF
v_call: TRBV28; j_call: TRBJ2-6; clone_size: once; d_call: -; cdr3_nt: TGTGCCAGCAGTCCCTTCCAGCTGGGGGGAGTAGTATCTGGGGCCAACGTCCTGACTTTC; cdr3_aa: CASSPFQLGGVVSGANVLTF
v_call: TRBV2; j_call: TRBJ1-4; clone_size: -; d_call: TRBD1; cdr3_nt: TGTGCCAGCAGCCCACAGGGGATAACTGAAAAACTGTTTTTT; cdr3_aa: CASSPQGITEKLFF
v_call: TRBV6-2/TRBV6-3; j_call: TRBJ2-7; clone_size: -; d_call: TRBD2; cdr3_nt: TGTGCCAGCAGTTACCGGGGGGACTCCTACGAGCAGTACTTC; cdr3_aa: CASSYRGDSYEQYF
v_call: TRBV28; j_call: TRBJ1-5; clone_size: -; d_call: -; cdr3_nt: TGTGCCAGCAGGGAGACAGGTTATCAGCCCCAGCATTTT; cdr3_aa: CASRETGYQPQHF
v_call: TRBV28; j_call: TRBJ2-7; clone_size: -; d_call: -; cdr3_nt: TGTGCCAGCAGGACTAGTGGGGCCTACGAGCAGTACTTC; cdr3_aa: CASRTSGAYEQYF
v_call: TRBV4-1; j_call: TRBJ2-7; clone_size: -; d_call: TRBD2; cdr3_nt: TGCGCCAGCAGCCAACGCCTAGCGGGATTAGGCTACGAGCAGTACTTC; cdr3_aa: CASSQRLAGLGYEQYF
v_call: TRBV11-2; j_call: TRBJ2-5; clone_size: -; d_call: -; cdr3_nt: TGTGCCAGCAGCTTAGATCCCAGGGCTAGAGAGGAGACCCAGTACTTC; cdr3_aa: CASSLDPRAREETQYF
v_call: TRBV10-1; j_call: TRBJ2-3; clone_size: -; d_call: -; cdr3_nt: TGCGCCAGCAGTGAAGGCGGTGGCACAGATACGCAGTATTTT; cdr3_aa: CASSEGGGTDTQYF
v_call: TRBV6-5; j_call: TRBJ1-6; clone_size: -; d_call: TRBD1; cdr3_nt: TGTGCCAGCAGTTACGACAGGGGGGGATCACCCCTCCACTTT; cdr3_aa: CASSYDRGGSPLHF
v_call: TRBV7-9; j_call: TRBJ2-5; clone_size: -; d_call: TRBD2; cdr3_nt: TGTGCCAGCAGCCCTGGACTAGCGGGGGAAGAGACCCAGTACTTC; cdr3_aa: CASSPGLAGEETQYF
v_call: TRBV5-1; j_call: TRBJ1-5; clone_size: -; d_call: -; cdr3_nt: TGCGCCAGCAGCTTGGGAGGGATCGGTCAGCCCCAGCATTTT; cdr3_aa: CASSLGGIGQPQHF
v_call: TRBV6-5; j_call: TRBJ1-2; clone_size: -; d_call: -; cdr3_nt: TGTGCCAGCAGATTTACGGGGAACTATGGCTACACCTTC; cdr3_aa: CASRFTGNYGYTF
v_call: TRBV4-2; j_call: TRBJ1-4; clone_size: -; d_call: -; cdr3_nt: TGTGCCAGCAGCCAAGAGACTAGAAGAGGTGAAAAACTGTTTTTT; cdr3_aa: CASSQETRRGEKLFF
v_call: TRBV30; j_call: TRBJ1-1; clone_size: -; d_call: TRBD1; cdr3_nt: TGTGCCTGGGACCCACCCCTATCCACAGGGGTTTGGTACACTGAAGCTTTCTTT; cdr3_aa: CAWDPPLSTGVWYTEAFF
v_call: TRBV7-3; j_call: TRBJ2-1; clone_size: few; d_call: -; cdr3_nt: TGTGCCAGCAGCTTAATGGGCTATGAGCAGTTCTTC; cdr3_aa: CASSLMGYEQFF
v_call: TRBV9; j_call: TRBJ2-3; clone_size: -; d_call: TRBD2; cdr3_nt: TGTGCCAGCAGCGTAAGTAGCGGGGGGGCCGGGGCAGATACGCAGTATTTT; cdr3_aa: CASSVSSGGAGADTQYF
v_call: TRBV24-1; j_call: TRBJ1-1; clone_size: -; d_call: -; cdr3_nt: TGTGCCACCAGTGACCCCGCGACGGGGAACACTGAAGCTTTCTTT; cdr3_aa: CATSDPATGNTEAFF
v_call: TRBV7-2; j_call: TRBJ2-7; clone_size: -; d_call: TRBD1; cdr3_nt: TGTGCCAGCAGCTTGAAACCGGGACAGGGCTTCTACGAGCAGTACTTC; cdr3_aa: CASSLKPGQGFYEQYF
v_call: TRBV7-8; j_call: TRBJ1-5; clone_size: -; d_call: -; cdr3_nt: TGTGCCAGCAGCTTAGAGACGGGGAGGAATCAGCCCCAGCATTTT; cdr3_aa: CASSLETGRNQPQHF
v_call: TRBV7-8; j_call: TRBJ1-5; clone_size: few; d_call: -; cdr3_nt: TGTGCCAGCAGCTTAGGGACAGTCAATCAGCCCCAGCATTTT; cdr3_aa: CASSLGTVNQPQHF
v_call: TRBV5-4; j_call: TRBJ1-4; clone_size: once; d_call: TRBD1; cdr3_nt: TGTGCCAGCAGCGCACAACAGGGGGCTGGGGAAAAACTGTTTTTT; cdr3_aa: CASSAQQGAGEKLFF
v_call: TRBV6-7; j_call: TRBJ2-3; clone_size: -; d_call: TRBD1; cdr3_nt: TGTGCCAGCATCCGGGACAGGGCGGATTCAGATACGCAGTATTTT; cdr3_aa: CASIRDRADSDTQYF
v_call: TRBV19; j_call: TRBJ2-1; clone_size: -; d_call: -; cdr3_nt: TGTGCCAGTAGTATAATGGGGGGGGCAAGGAATGAGCAGTTCTTC; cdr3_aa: CASSIMGGARNEQFF